This TCR beta chain was found in a study of T-cell memory formation after mild COVID-19. For the study at large: The TCR clusters were mostly specific to one donor.

Germline V gene sequence: CDR1 MNHEY, CDR2 SVGAGI. The CDR3 contains 16 residues. Trimming at V came to 6 bases and at J to 1 base, leaving 5 bases not matched to a gene. Constant-segment primers were used for 5'RACE, and the resulting TCR alpha and TCR beta cDNA libraries carried sample barcodes and UMIs. A single record per CDR3 protein comes from TCRdb applying MiXCR to the 5' RACE reads. The sample has a few hundred thousand distinct CDR3 sequences, around a fifth seen once. Study conclusions and caveats: Later expanders leaned toward CD4+, whereas clones contracting from day 15 to 85 were balanced CD4/CD8.

This clonotype showed up just a few times. Its antigen is unidentified. The clonotype was recovered from an adult woman who had mild COVID-19 (a few samples of this study predate the infection). Cell type and time point are not known. The sequenced sample was PBMCs or a T cell subset sorted from them (not recorded which). The V call is TRBV6-5, the J call TRBJ2-1, with 11 positions matching TRBD2. The CDR3: CASSKTSGTSYNEQFF. The CDR3 DNA sequence: TGTGCCAGCAGCAAGACTAGCGGGACTTCCTACAATGAGCAGTTCTTC.